These 24 T cell receptor beta chains originate from one sample sequenced in a study of cytomegalovirus exposure and HLA in healthy donors. The PCR made use of 60 Vbeta and 13 Jbeta primers. Assay used: immunoSEQ multiplex PCR; TCRdb lists only in-frame clones, some missing. The table includes around 180,000 clones, roughly 80% detected once. The sequenced sample consisted of PBMCs. These receptors came from a male donor in good health and CMV-seronegative.

The V gene is TRBV18, the J gene TRBJ2-5; weak D call: TRBD1 (5 bases). Trimming pared 2 bases from V and 2 bases from J, leaving 6 bases between. There are 13 residues in the CDR3. Per the germline V gene, CDR1 is KGHSH and CDR2 is LQKENI. The CDR3 DNA sequence: TGTGCCAGCTCACCAGGGGCACAAGAGACCCAGTACTTC. Amino acid sequence: CASSPGAQETQYF.

The genes are TRBV30 and TRBJ1-2, with TRBD1 identical over 10 bases. Germline V gene lookup returns CDR1 GTSNPN and CDR2 SVGIG (reference sequence). The CDR3 extends over 15 amino acids. V was clipped by 1 base and J by 2 bases; unmatched bases: 4. CDR3 nucleotide sequence: TGTGCCTGGAGTGCCGGGACAGGGGCGAACTATGGCTACACCTTC. This translates into CAWSAGTGANYGYTF.

The count of this clone is one. V gene TRBV7-2 combines with J gene TRBJ2-7, with TRBD2 as a possible D gene (5 bases). V was clipped by 0 bases and J by 7 bases, with 13 bases between them. The CDR3 is 14 amino acids. Germline CDR1 is SGHTA and CDR2 is FQGNSA. The CDR3 bases are TGTGCCAGCAGCTTAGCAGAGGGCAGTGGGGAGCAGTACTTC. It codes for CASSLAEGSGEQYF.

With regard to this clone: The junction does not match germline at one end; this may be a read error. The genes are TRBV7-9 and TRBJ1-4, with D uncertain. The CDR3 is made up of 12 amino acids. CDR1 and CDR2 (germline): SEHNR, FQNEAQ (reference sequence). The CDR3 nucleotides are TGTTCCAGCAGCTTAAGAGGTGAAAAACTGTTTTTT. As protein: CSSSLRGEKLFF.

The chain recombines TRBV6-1 with TRBJ2-3; 8 positions agree with TRBD2. The CDR3 has 14 residues. J gave up 4 bases and V 4 bases, and 4 bases lay outside the gene matches. Germline V gives CDR1 MNHNS, CDR2 SASEGT. The CDR3 reads CASSGTSRADTQYF. DNA for the CDR3: TGTGCCAGCAGTGGGACTAGCCGCGCAGATACGCAGTATTTT.

The V and J genes are TRBV7-3 and TRBJ2-5; D might be TRBD2 (6 bases). The germline gives CDR1 SGHTA, CDR2 FQGTGA. This CDR3 comprises 16 residues. Trimming cost V 3 bases and J 2 bases, with 16 bases left between them. CDR3 sequence: CASSFGVGGKQETQYF. For the CDR3, the DNA is TGTGCCAGCAGCTTTGGGGTTGGCGGGAAGCAAGAGACCCAGTACTTC. The full variable domain, in which reference TRBV7-3 and TRBJ2-5 provide the parts outside the CDR3, is GAGVSQTPSNKVTEKGKYVELRCDPISGHTALYWYRQSLGQGPEFLIYFQGTGAADDSGLPNDRFFAVRPEGSVSTLKIQRTERGDSAVYLCASSFGVGGKQETQYFGPGTRLLVL.

The J gene is TRBJ2-5, the V gene TRBV9; 11 nucleotides align to TRBD2. The trim removed 0 bases at V and 5 bases at J, leaving 9 bases unmatched. CDR1 is SGDLS and CDR2 is YYNGEE in the germline V gene. The CDR3 length is 17 residues. The CDR3: CASSVAGLAGGAETQYF. Written as DNA, the CDR3 is TGTGCCAGCAGCGTAGCTGGTCTAGCGGGAGGTGCGGAGACCCAGTACTTC.

V usage is TRBV2 and J usage is TRBJ2-1; 9 bases line up with TRBD2. With 4 bases clipped from V and 0 bases from J, the junction kept 10 bases outside the gene matches. Germline V gene lookup returns CDR1 SNHLY and CDR2 FYNNEI. The CDR3 is 18 amino acids. The CDR3: CASSARSGGLSSYNEQFF. CDR3 DNA: TGTGCCAGCAGTGCTCGTAGCGGGGGCCTTTCCTCCTACAATGAGCAGTTCTTC.

J is TRBJ2-5 and V is TRBV6-5; 7 bases are a match to TRBD1. Germline lookup yields CDR1 MNHEY and CDR2 SVGAGI. V was clipped by 5 bases and J by 13 bases; unmatched bases: 16. This CDR3 has 14 residues. CDR3 nucleotides: TGTGCCAGCAGTCCCTACGACCCGCTGACAGGGTTGTACTTC. Translating gives CASSPYDPLTGLYF.

This chain connects TRBV30 to TRBJ2-5; 8 bases fit TRBD1. The end of the DNA is better explained by TRBJ2-7, so the J call may be wrong. Germline lookup yields CDR1 GTSNPN and CDR2 SVGIG (reference sequence). The CDR3 runs 15 residues. The CDR3 nucleotides read TGTGCCTGGAGTTCCCTAGGGGGACAGGATGGCGAGCAGTACTTC. Translating it yields CAWSSLGGQDGEQYF.

The chain employs TRBV27 and TRBJ2-1; possibly TRBD2 for D (7 bases). V shed 6 bases and J shed 9 bases, with 15 bases lying between them. The CDR3 sequence is 13 residues long. The germline V gene has CDR1 MNHEY and CDR2 SMNVEV (reference sequence). The DNA for the CDR3 is TGTGCCAGCAGGGGAGGGGGGGCCATTGAGCAGTTCTTC. This codes for CASRGGGAIEQFF.

The rearrangement links TRBV4-3 to TRBJ2-4; D is undetermined. CDR3 length: 17 residues. In germline, CDR1 is LGHNA, CDR2 YSLEER. Trimming took off 0 bases at V and 1 base at J, with 13 bases between the two ends. For the CDR3, the DNA is TGCGCCAGCAGCCAAGATAAAGGCCTCGGGGCCAAAAACATTCAGTACTTC. Protein product: CASSQDKGLGAKNIQYF.

Points on this clone: One end of the junction fails to match germline, which may point to a read error. V gene TRBV7-9 combines with J gene TRBJ1-5, with 8 bases lining up with TRBD1. Germline V gene data show CDR1 as SEHNR and CDR2 as FQNEAQ (reference sequence). The CDR3 sequence is 15 residues long. CDR3 nucleotide sequence: TGTTCCAGCAGTGACACAGGGGGAGGCGATCAGCCCCAGCATTTT. Translated: CSSSDTGGGDQPQHF.

This sequence joins TRBV5-1 and TRBJ1-1; weak D call: TRBD1 (6 bases). V gave up 0 bases and J gave up 3 bases, with 9 bases separating them. The germline CDR1 and CDR2 sequences are SGHRS and YFSETQ. This CDR3 has 14 amino acids. The CDR3 sequence is CASSLGQEYTEAFF. As DNA, the CDR3 is TGCGCCAGCAGCTTGGGACAGGAATACACTGAAGCTTTCTTT.

The rearrangement links TRBV4-3 to TRBJ2-3; a weak D match, TRBD1 (6 bases). From germline, CDR1 is LGHNA and CDR2 YSLEER. V was trimmed by 5 bases and J by 2 bases, leaving 14 bases between them. The CDR3 has 15 residues. CDR3 in DNA: TGCGCCAGCAGCAAACAGGGCGATCCCACAGATACGCAGTATTTT. This sequence encodes CASSKQGDPTDTQYF.

The chain couples TRBV18 to TRBJ1-2, with a tentative D call TRBD1 (6 bases). CDR1 is KGHSH and CDR2 is LQKENI in the germline V gene. V was shortened by 3 bases and J by 2 bases, with 13 bases between the two germline ends. CDR3 length equals 15 residues. The DNA for the CDR3 is TGTGCCAGCTCACCCCCGACCGGACAGAACTATGGCTACACCTTC. Translated, it gives CASSPPTGQNYGYTF.

The genes are TRBV11-3 and TRBJ2-1; no definite D call. Germline lookup yields CDR1 SGHNT and CDR2 YENEEA. CDR3 length: 15 residues. The V end was cut by 1 base, the J end by 7 bases, with 14 bases between. The CDR3 sequence is CASSLGLGLPNEQFF. The CDR3 DNA reads TGTGCCAGCAGCTTAGGGCTGGGCCTTCCTAATGAGCAGTTCTTC. Full variable domain (missing parts from reference TRBV11-3 and TRBJ2-1): EAGVVQSPRYKIIEKKQPVAFWCNPISGHNTLYWYLQNLGQGPELLIRYENEEAVDDSQLPKDRFSAERLKGVDSTLKIQPAELGDSAVYLCASSLGLGLPNEQFFGPGTRLTVL.

V usage is TRBV6-1 and J usage is TRBJ2-6, with TRBD1 as a possible D gene (6 bases). Germline V CDR1 and CDR2: MNHNS, SASEGT. V was trimmed by 5 bases and J by 4 bases, leaving 9 bases between them. The CDR3 has 14 amino acids. CDR3 in DNA: TGTGCCAGCAGTCCAGGGGTGGGGGCCAACGTCCTGACTTTC. Protein product: CASSPGVGANVLTF.

This rearrangement joins TRBV2 to TRBJ1-1, with a possible D match to TRBD1 (5 bases). The V end was cut by 1 base, the J end by 10 bases, with 16 bases between. Germline loops: CDR1 SNHLY, CDR2 FYNNEI. The CDR3 runs to 14 residues. The chain's CDR3 is CASSEGPPGKTAFF. The DNA for the CDR3 is TGTGCCAGCAGTGAAGGTCCGCCAGGGAAGACAGCTTTCTTT.

The genes are TRBV29-1 and TRBJ2-6, with D perhaps TRBD1 (6 bases). From germline, CDR1 is SQVTM and CDR2 ANQGSEA. V dropped 8 bases and J dropped 3 bases, with 20 bases sitting between them. The CDR3 is made up of 16 amino acids. CDR3 sequence reads: CSIRGTSFGGANVLTF. The CDR3 DNA reads as TGCAGCATCAGGGGTACGAGCTTTGGTGGGGCCAACGTCCTGACTTTC. Full variable domain (remainder filled in from reference TRBV29-1 and TRBJ2-6): SAVISQKPSRDICQRGTSLTIQCQVDSQVTMMFWYRQQPGQSLTLIATANQGSEATYESGFVIDKFPISRPNLTFSTLTVSNMSPEDSSIYLCSIRGTSFGGANVLTFGAGSRLTVL.

This clone appeared once. V is TRBV19 and J is TRBJ2-5, with 7 bases fitting TRBD1. Germline CDR1 LNHDA, CDR2 SQIVND (reference sequence). The CDR3 totals 13 residues. J was trimmed by 5 bases and V by 4 bases; bases with no gene match: 4. This CDR3 reads CASSTRGPETQYF. The CDR3 coding sequence is TGTGCCAGTAGTACGAGGGGGCCTGAGACCCAGTACTTC.

In regard to this clone: Other DNA sequences in this specimen translate into the identical CDR3. The chain's CDR3 is CASSFRGSQPQHF. In DNA, the CDR3 is TGTGCCAGCAGTTTTAGGGGAAGTCAGCCCCAGCATTTT. The rearrangement joins TRBV28 to TRBJ1-5; D possibly corresponds to TRBD1 (5 bases). Germline V lookup: CDR1 MDHEN, CDR2 SYDVKM. The CDR3 has 13 amino acids. The ends were cut back, 3 bases at V and 6 bases at J, with 9 bases in the middle. The full variable domain, rest sourced from reference TRBV28 and TRBJ1-5, is DVKVTQSSRYLVKRTGEKVFLECVQDMDHENMFWYRQDPGLGLRLIYFSYDVKMKEKGDIPEGYSVSREKKERFSLILESASTNQTSMYLCASSFRGSQPQHFGDGTRLSIL.

This rearrangement joins TRBV15 to TRBJ1-2; 7 bases match TRBD1. V shed 2 bases and J 5 bases; nucleotides not matched to a gene: 8. This CDR3 spans 15 amino acids. The germline CDR1 and CDR2 sequences are LNHNV and YYDKDF (reference sequence). CDR3 sequence: CATSRHLQGVYGYTF. CDR3 nucleotide sequence: TGTGCCACCAGCAGACATCTCCAGGGGGTATATGGCTACACCTTC.

V and J are TRBV29-1 and TRBJ1-2, with D unclear. The CDR3 loop spans 13 amino acids. V was clipped by 4 bases and J by 0 bases, with 9 bases between them. Germline CDR1 and CDR2: SQVTM and ANQGSEA. The CDR3 spells CSVVDKTNYGYTF. CDR3 DNA: TGCAGCGTTGTCGACAAAACTAACTATGGCTACACCTTC.